These 14 T cell receptor beta chains originate from one sample sequenced in a study of identical twins. TCRdb passed the 5' RACE reads through MiXCR, listing each CDR3 protein once. The sample shows hundreds of thousands of distinct CDR3 sequences, 8% to 9.5% of them seen only once. This sample was also put to use in a study of yellow fever vaccine responses in identical twins.

Material: CD8+ T cells sorted from blood. These receptors originate from a woman aged 18 to 35 in good health.

This clonotype has more than one count but fewer than ten. The V gene is TRBV11-2, the J gene TRBJ2-7; D is unresolved. V dropped 4 bases and J dropped 2 bases, with 9 bases sitting between them. The CDR3 is made up of 13 amino acids. From germline, CDR1 is SGHAT and CDR2 FQNNGV. CDR3 region: CASSWGPTYEQYF. The CDR3 bases are TGTGCCAGCAGCTGGGGTCCGACCTACGAGCAGTACTTC.

This clonotype has at least ten counts. The gene calls are TRBV4-3 and TRBJ2-1, with D perhaps TRBD2 (6 bases). V lost 0 bases and J lost 7, with 16 bases in between. Germline CDR1 is LGHNA and CDR2 is YSLEER. This CDR3 has 16 amino acids. This CDR3 is CASSQDRETRENEQFF. CDR3 sequence (DNA): TGCGCCAGCAGCCAAGACCGGGAGACCCGTGAGAATGAGCAGTTCTTC.

V gene TRBV14 combines with J gene TRBJ2-5; 8 bases are shared with TRBD1. Losses at the gene ends were 0 bases for V and 3 bases for J; bases not matched to a gene: 9. CDR1 and CDR2 from the germline V gene are SGHDN and FVKESK. CDR3 length: 17 amino acids. CDR3 protein: CASSQEFFRGLEETQYF. For the CDR3, the DNA is TGTGCCAGCAGCCAAGAGTTCTTCAGGGGGCTGGAAGAGACCCAGTACTTC.

V usage is TRBV12-3 or TRBV12-4 and J usage is TRBJ2-5, with 12 positions matching TRBD2. This CDR3 is built from 21 residues. The V gene end was trimmed by 2 bases and the J gene end by 5 bases; junction bases not matched to a gene: 21. CDR3 sequence: CASSLPPGLTSGGTFGETQYF. The CDR3, as DNA: TGTGCCAGCAGTTTACCGCCCGGCCTGACTAGCGGGGGCACCTTCGGGGAGACCCAGTACTTC.

The rearrangement links TRBV30 to TRBJ1-5; 7 bases match TRBD1. Trimming removed 1 base from V and 7 bases from J; junction bases left unmatched: 7. CDR1 is GTSNPN and CDR2 is SVGIG in the germline V gene (reference sequence). CDR3 length: 14 residues. The CDR3 loop is CAWSEAQGQQPQHF. Written as DNA, the CDR3 is TGTGCCTGGAGTGAGGCTCAGGGACAGCAGCCCCAGCATTTT.

In this sample, this clonotype turned up many times. The genes are TRBV12-3 or TRBV12-4 and TRBJ1-4; D call uncertain. Deletions cut 3 bases from V and 0 bases from J, with 8 bases between. This CDR3 has 15 residues. The CDR3 reads CASSFRHATNEKLFF. The CDR3 region has the DNA TGTGCCAGCAGTTTTAGGCACGCAACTAATGAAAAACTGTTTTTT.

The chain joins TRBV7-9 to TRBJ2-3; D could derive from TRBD1 or TRBD2 (6 bases each). V lost 5 bases and J 6 bases, leaving 15 bases between the germline ends. This CDR3 has 14 residues. From germline, CDR1 is SEHNR and CDR2 FQNEAQ (reference sequence). CDR3: CASSPAGGADTQYF. The CDR3, as DNA: TGTGCCAGCAGCCCCGCCGGGGGCGCGGATACGCAGTATTTT.

This clonotype was picked up a small number of times. The genes are TRBV11-2 and TRBJ2-5, with D possibly called TRBD1 or TRBD2 (5 bases each). The CDR3 spans 15 residues. Germline V gene lookup returns CDR1 SGHAT and CDR2 FQNNGV. Deletions cut 4 bases from V and 5 bases from J, with 17 bases between. DNA of the CDR3: TGTGCCAGCAGCTCCGGGGTAGGGACGCGGGAGACCCAGTACTTC. It is translated as CASSSGVGTRETQYF.

The chain has TRBV20-1 and TRBJ2-5, with D possibly called TRBD1 or TRBD2 (5 bases each). CDR1 and CDR2 from the germline V gene are DFQATT and SNEGSKA (reference sequence). The CDR3 consists of 17 residues. The V end was cut by 4 bases, the J end by 4 bases, with 25 bases between. As DNA, the CDR3 is TGCAGTGCTATAGCGACGCCAGGTTTTGGGGGTTTAGAGACCCAGTACTTC. Amino acid sequence: CSAIATPGFGGLETQYF.

The chain has TRBV7-8 and TRBJ2-2; the D gene is possibly TRBD2 (6 bases). This CDR3 is 14 amino acids long. Per the germline V gene, CDR1 is SGHVS and CDR2 is FQNEAQ. Trimming cost V 8 bases and J 2 bases, with 12 bases left between them. The CDR3 protein is CASPRGLNTGELFF. The CDR3 bases are TGTGCCAGCCCTCGGGGGTTAAACACCGGGGAGCTGTTTTTT.

This clonotype has ten or more counts. The gene calls are TRBV4-2 and TRBJ2-1, with TRBD1 as a possible D gene (5 bases). The CDR3 runs 14 residues. With 2 bases removed from V and 5 bases from J, the gap between germline ends came to 10 bases. Looked up from germline, CDR1 is LGHNA and CDR2 is YNFKEQ. The CDR3 nucleotides read TGTGCCAGCAGCCAACCCGACAGTGACAATGAGCAGTTCTTC. Its translation: CASSQPDSDNEQFF.

The chain is built from TRBV6-1 and TRBJ2-1, with D tentatively TRBD1 (6 bases). V was cut by 8 bases and J by 2 bases, with 16 bases left in between. CDR1 and CDR2 (germline): MNHNS, SASEGT. The CDR3 runs 15 residues. CDR3 region: CASCHRELTYNEQFF. Written as DNA, the CDR3 is TGTGCCAGCTGCCACAGGGAATTAACCTACAATGAGCAGTTCTTC.

The rearrangement uses TRBV12-3 or TRBV12-4 and TRBJ2-3; TRBD2 aligns across 7 bases. There are 16 residues in the CDR3. With 4 bases clipped from V and 0 bases from J, the junction kept 7 bases outside the gene matches. CDR3 in amino acids: CASSSPGTTSTDTQYF. The CDR3 coding sequence is TGTGCCAGCAGTTCGCCCGGGACTACTAGCACAGATACGCAGTATTTT.

This clonotype was counted a few times. V gene TRBV4-3 combines with J gene TRBJ2-2, with D perhaps matching TRBD2 (6 bases). Trimming removed 1 base at V and 0 bases at J, with 9 bases between. CDR1 is LGHNA, CDR2 YSLEER, per germline. This CDR3 contains 16 residues. CDR3 DNA: TGCGCCAGCAGCCAAGGGAGGGGCGCGAACACCGGGGAGCTGTTTTTT. As protein: CASSQGRGANTGELFF.